The T cell receptor beta chain under discussion was sequenced for a study of T cell changes during pregnancy in multiple sclerosis. This clone has just a few counts. Using immunoSEQ multiplex PCR, the repertoire was profiled, and TCRdb retains in-frame clones only, with some absent. The sample yields 40,000 to 55,000 clones, less than 95% seen once. Germline V gene data show CDR1 as PRHDT and CDR2 as FYEKMQ (reference sequence). This CDR3 spans 16 amino acids. Unmatched junction bases numbered 13, after V lost 5 bases and J lost 5 bases. The source was CD8+ T cells from peripheral blood mononuclear cells, collected in the second trimester of pregnancy. The chain is built from TRBV13 and TRBJ1-1; 8 bases are a match to TRBD1. This TCR derives from a female donor with multiple sclerosis, enrolled in a pregnancy study. The CDR3 region is CASSDGQGGGWTEAFF. In DNA form, the CDR3 reads TGTGCCAGCAGCGACGGACAGGGCGGGGGATGGACTGAAGCTTTCTTT.